This entry is about one T cell receptor beta chain. Its recognized antigen is unknown. Base-call qualities are not available, and no considerably larger clone is one nucleotide away. The source of the sample is a study of blood T cell repertoires in COVID-19 (TCRdb year 2020). At the level of the whole study: Samples from collaborators originated in the United States, Italy and Spain and spanned both the acute and convalescent phases of COVID-19. A freely available public database, intended as a resource for researchers studying the immune response to SARS-CoV-2, is where the repertoires were released. The prospective study material was composed of cDNA or gDNA derived from T cells, B-cell-depleted T cells, or PBMCs. Subjects who had been exposed to COVID-19, were actively infected with it, or had recovered from it provided the deeply sampled blood TCRbeta repertoires that made up the dataset. Where available, HLA class I and class II types were obtained from metadata supplied by the sample provider rather than from assay-based typing. Samples were obtained from the ongoing ImmuneRACE study (first 160 participants) and from about 1,300 subjects provided by 6 global collaborators. Nearly every sample came with metadata listing a de-identified subject ID, COVID-19 status, age in years and sex.

CDR1 and CDR2 are drawn from the germline V gene: KGHSH, LQKENI. V is clipped by 1 base and J by 4 bases, and the sequence between their germline boundaries is 17 bases long. Including cysteine and phenylalanine, the CDR3 has 17 amino acids. Only the CDR3 part of the read is kept: 51 bases, read in frame from the first base. On the study overall, not on this receptor specifically: The amount of clinical and demographic metadata varied by source and participant and was provided uncurated.

TCRbeta CDR3 regions were amplified from genomic DNA using the immunoSEQ Assay, a bias-controlled multiplex PCR. Processing in the source paper ran as follows. Within the assay, amplification of reference gene primers was used to estimate how many nucleated cells each sample contained. To quantify the absolute abundance of each unique TCRbeta CDR3 rearrangement, sequence reads were collapsed and filtered. Productive Simpson clonality was computed per sample as the square root of Simpson's diversity index over productive rearrangements. As stored in TCRdb, this immuneACCESS dataset retains in-frame rearrangements with V and J assigned. A fraction of the clones does not appear; measured against another copy, unresolved V genes explain less than half of the discrepancy, and the remainder lacks a known reason. V, J and clone size are those of that table, while D and trimming were read from the DNA. For this sample there are about 24,000 clones; around 89% appear just once. The ten biggest clones cover approximately 9.7% of the sample.

The collaborating institutions used their own protocols to collect whole blood in K2EDTA tubes. Collaborator samples were shipped for TCRbeta analysis as frozen whole blood, isolated PBMCs, or DNA extracted from either sample type. Material: peripheral blood. Recombination linked TRBV18 to TRBJ2-4; the D gene cannot be named for sure. This receptor was obtained from a man in his sixties or seventies with acute or convalescent COVID-19. The CDR3 in this case is CASSPLGPMNVKNIQYF. The bases are TGTGCCAGCTCACCACTTGGCCCAATGAATGTAAAAAACATTCAGTACTTC.